What follows is one T cell receptor (beta chain) and its context. Its target is not known. CDR1 is SGHRS and CDR2 is YFSETQ in the germline V gene. The CDR3 length is 18 residues. The junction had 20 bases not matched to a gene; V was cut back by 9 bases and J by 2 bases. The data belong to a study of T cell responses to AZD1222 COVID-19 vaccine. TCRdb's copy holds only in-frame clones and misses some; the assay was immunoSEQ multiplex PCR. The table lists 90,000 to 120,000 clones, 80% to 90% of them singletons. Study findings and constraints: Close to half of all spike-specific TCRs reportedly target regions of the variants that are unmutated. Donors, mostly white British, included more females; clonal diversity was possibly underestimated.

The material was peripheral blood, obtained on day 0 of AZD1222 vaccination. The sequence came from an adult in good health. The V call is TRBV5-1, the J call TRBJ2-3; 8 positions agree with TRBD2. CDR3 sequence reads: CATRPFGGVAGLTDTQYF. The CDR3 DNA sequence: TGCGCCACCAGACCCTTCGGCGGGGTAGCGGGGCTCACAGATACGCAGTATTTT.